A single sample is the source of the 30 T cell receptor beta chains below, sequenced in a study of blood T cell repertoires in COVID-19 (dated by TCRdb to 2020 to 2022). The library was built by means of the immunoSEQ multiplex PCR assay. The source is immuneACCESS, and TCRdb retained only in-frame sequences with V and J called. Part of the clones is not carried over; for the studies checked, unresolved V genes explain less than half of this, and the remainder is unexplained. The sample records some 120,000 clones, almost 85% of which are singletons. The top ten clones comprise around 12% of the sample. Sequencing input: peripheral blood. The receptors originated from a woman aged 25 to 39 who had recovered from COVID-19.

CDR3: CASGGREGEKLFF. The DNA for the CDR3 is TGTGCCAGCGGGGGACGGGAGGGTGAAAAACTGTTTTTT. The chain employs TRBV6-5 and TRBJ1-4, with a possible D match to TRBD1 (5 bases). V lost 8 bases and J 7 bases, leaving 14 bases between the germline ends. The germline V gene encodes CDR1 MNHEY and CDR2 SVGAGI. The CDR3 length is 13 residues.

This rearrangement joins TRBV27 to TRBJ2-1, with 7 bases lining up with TRBD1. The V gene end was trimmed by 5 bases and the J gene end by 4 bases; junction bases not matched to a gene: 8. The CDR3 is 15 amino acids. Per germline, CDR1 MNHEY and CDR2 SMNVEV (reference sequence). The CDR3 DNA reads as TGTGCCAGCAGTCAATTCACGACAGGGTACAATGAGCAGTTCTTC. Translation: CASSQFTTGYNEQFF.

The J gene is TRBJ2-1, the V gene TRBV9; unclear D gene. The germline V gene has CDR1 SGDLS and CDR2 YYNGEE. V shed 0 bases and J shed 0 bases, with 10 bases lying between them. The CDR3 is 16 residues long. CDR3 region: CASSVAGQPSYNEQFF. The CDR3 DNA follows: TGTGCCAGCAGCGTAGCTGGGCAGCCCTCCTACAATGAGCAGTTCTTC.

The chain employs TRBV25-1 and TRBJ2-7; D remains ambiguous. This CDR3 has 12 residues. Germline loops: CDR1 MGHDK, CDR2 SYGVNS. The V gene lost 1 base and the J gene lost 3 bases, with 4 bases spanning the gap. The CDR3 DNA reads TGTGCCAGCAGTGAATCTAGCTACGAGCAGTACTTC. It is translated as CASSESSYEQYF.

CDR3 sequence reads: CASSISGGWGGDTEAFF. DNA of the CDR3: TGTGCCAGCAGCATCAGCGGGGGTTGGGGTGGGGACACTGAAGCTTTCTTT. The chain employs TRBV9 and TRBJ1-1, with D possibly matching TRBD1 (5 bases). Germline CDR1 and CDR2: SGDLS and YYNGEE. V was pared by 4 bases and J by 3 bases, with 22 bases between. The CDR3 has 17 amino acids.

The rearrangement uses TRBV19 and TRBJ1-2, with unresolved D. Germline lookup yields CDR1 LNHDA and CDR2 SQIVND (reference sequence). CDR3 length: 15 amino acids. With 5 bases removed from V and 4 bases from J, the gap between germline ends came to 17 bases. CDR3 loop: CASSSSGIRGYGYTF. In DNA form, the CDR3 reads TGTGCCAGTAGTTCTTCCGGGATCAGAGGCTATGGCTACACCTTC.

The J gene is TRBJ2-7, the V gene TRBV5-8; perhaps TRBD2 as D (7 bases). The CDR3 consists of 14 residues. Per germline, CDR1 SGHTS and CDR2 YDEGEE. The V gene lost 4 bases and the J gene lost 2 bases, with 13 bases spanning the gap. In DNA, the CDR3 is TGTGCCAGCAGCCAGCGGGACACCGCCTACGAGCAGTACTTC. Its translation is CASSQRDTAYEQYF.

CDR3 bases: TGTGCCAGCAGCTTTATAGGGACTAGCTACAATGAGCAGTTCTTC. Protein: CASSFIGTSYNEQFF. The chain carries TRBV11-2 and TRBJ2-1, with TRBD2 matching over 8 bases. Germline V gene data show CDR1 as SGHAT and CDR2 as FQNNGV. V lost 3 bases and J lost 3; bases outside the gene matches: 4. The CDR3 has 15 residues. Complete variable domain (other parts from reference TRBV11-2 and TRBJ2-1): EAGVAQSPRYKIIEKRQSVAFWCNPISGHATLYWYQQILGQGPKLLIQFQNNGVVDDSQLPKDRFSAERLKGVDSTLKIQPAKLEDSAVYLCASSFIGTSYNEQFFGPGTRLTVL.

The chain links TRBV5-6 to TRBJ1-3; D is unclear. The CDR3 runs to 15 residues. Germline values: CDR1 SGHDT, CDR2 YYEEEE. Between the trimmed V and J ends, which lost 2 bases and 0 bases, there was a span of 9 bases. The CDR3 sequence: CASSFEGYSGNTIYF. DNA of the CDR3: TGTGCCAGCAGCTTTGAGGGCTACTCTGGAAACACCATATATTTT.

The V gene is TRBV11-2, the J gene TRBJ1-2; a weak D match, TRBD1 (6 bases). Deletions cut 4 bases from V and 6 bases from J, with 18 bases between. The CDR3 covers 15 residues. Germline values: CDR1 SGHAT, CDR2 FQNNGV. The CDR3 nucleotides read TGTGCCAGCAGCTCAGTGGACAGTTTCCCCCATGGCTACACCTTC. Translation gives CASSSVDSFPHGYTF. Based on the CDR3 plus reference TRBV11-2 and TRBJ1-2, the full variable domain is EAGVAQSPRYKIIEKRQSVAFWCNPISGHATLYWYQQILGQGPKLLIQFQNNGVVDDSQLPKDRFSAERLKGVDSTLKIQPAKLEDSAVYLCASSSVDSFPHGYTFGSGTRLTVV.

This clone was observed once. The gene calls are TRBV7-3 and TRBJ2-1; D is undetermined. The germline V gene has CDR1 SGHTA and CDR2 FQGTGA. This CDR3 is built from 16 residues. The germline V and J ends were trimmed by 1 base and 1 base, with 11 bases remaining between them. CDR3 DNA sequence: TGTGCCAGCAGCTTAAACCTCCCCGGGTCCTACAATGAGCAGTTCTTC. This translates into CASSLNLPGSYNEQFF. Full variable domain (remainder filled in from reference TRBV7-3 and TRBJ2-1): GAGVSQTPSNKVTEKGKYVELRCDPISGHTALYWYRQSLGQGPEFLIYFQGTGAADDSGLPNDRFFAVRPEGSVSTLKIQRTERGDSAVYLCASSLNLPGSYNEQFFGPGTRLTVL.

The chain employs TRBV18 and TRBJ1-1; 8 bases agree with TRBD1. Germline CDR1 is KGHSH and CDR2 is LQKENI. V lost 1 base and J lost 4; bases outside the gene matches: 5. The CDR3 extends over 15 amino acids. The CDR3 sequence: CASSPLGTGGTEAFF. In nucleotides, the CDR3 is TGTGCCAGCTCACCACTAGGGACAGGAGGCACTGAAGCTTTCTTT.

The V and J genes are TRBV7-9 and TRBJ1-5; D is uncertain. V dropped 1 base and J dropped 1 base, with 8 bases sitting between them. The CDR3 is 15 amino acids. The germline CDR1 and CDR2 sequences are SEHNR and FQNEAQ (reference sequence). CDR3 protein: CASSLGTGSNQPQHF. CDR3 in DNA: TGTGCCAGCAGCTTAGGGACGGGGAGCAATCAGCCCCAGCATTTT. Filled out from reference TRBV7-9 and TRBJ1-5, the complete variable domain reads DTGVSQNPRHKITKRGQNVTFRCDPISEHNRLYWYRQTLGQGPEFLTYFQNEAQLEKSRLLSDRFSAERPKGSFSTLEIQRTEQGDSAMYLCASSLGTGSNQPQHFGDGTRLSIL.

This chain uses TRBV6-1 with TRBJ2-4, with 11 bases lining up with TRBD2. Germline CDR1 MNHNS, CDR2 SASEGT. The CDR3 covers 17 residues. V shed 2 bases and J 2 bases; nucleotides not matched to a gene: 5. The CDR3 DNA reads TGTGCCAGCAGTGAATGGATAGCGGGAGGGTCCAAAAACATTCAGTACTTC. As protein: CASSEWIAGGSKNIQYF.

This chain connects TRBV20-1 to TRBJ1-1; no definite D call. With 3 bases removed from V and 8 bases from J, the gap between germline ends came to 10 bases. This CDR3 is 11 amino acids long. Germline CDR1 and CDR2: DFQATT and SNEGSKA (reference sequence). The CDR3 sequence is CSARYLTEAFF. The CDR3 nucleotides are TGCAGTGCTAGGTATCTTACAGAAGCTTTCTTT.

The chain couples TRBV3-1 (or the pseudogene TRBV3-2) to TRBJ1-4; D might be TRBD1 (6 bases). Germline V gene data show CDR1 as LGHDT and CDR2 as YNNKEL (reference sequence). Trimming removed 2 bases from V and 8 bases from J, with 18 bases in between. The CDR3 is made up of 16 amino acids. The CDR3 protein is CASSQSFVWGREKLFF. Written as DNA, the CDR3 is TGTGCCAGCAGCCAATCCTTCGTATGGGGGCGGGAAAAACTGTTTTTT.

The V gene is TRBV7-2, the J gene TRBJ2-7; tentatively, D is TRBD1 (5 bases). The germline CDR1 and CDR2 sequences are SGHTA and FQGNSA. The CDR3 sequence is 16 residues long. V lost 5 bases and J 2 bases, leaving 19 bases between the germline ends. CDR3 in DNA: TGTGCCAGCAGCCACCGACAGACGATATTAACCTACGAGCAGTACTTC. Translating it yields CASSHRQTILTYEQYF.

In its sample, this clone was seen a few times. The chain combines TRBV18 with TRBJ1-2; tentative D call: TRBD1 (5 bases). The ends were cut back, 2 bases at V and 5 bases at J, with 12 bases in the middle. The CDR3 is 14 amino acids. The germline V gene encodes CDR1 KGHSH and CDR2 LQKENI. CDR3 sequence (DNA): TGTGCCAGCTCACCAGTCCCGGGGGAATATGGCTACACCTTC. Protein: CASSPVPGEYGYTF. Full variable domain (missing parts from reference TRBV18 and TRBJ1-2): NAGVMQNPRHLVRRRGQEARLRCSPMKGHSHVYWYRQLPEEGLKFMVYLQKENIIDESGMPKERFSAEFPKEGPSILRIQQVVRGDSAAYFCASSPVPGEYGYTFGSGTRLTVV.

CDR3 nucleotides: TGTGCCAGCAGCCGAAGCGAAAGAGGTCAGCCCCAGCATTTT. Amino acids: CASSRSERGQPQHF. The chain recombines TRBV7-9 with TRBJ1-5; no clear D gene. Germline V gene sequence: CDR1 SEHNR, CDR2 FQNEAQ (reference sequence). The CDR3 totals 14 residues. Trimming cost V 5 bases and J 6 bases, with 14 bases left between them.

The chain employs TRBV12-3 or TRBV12-4 and TRBJ1-5, with a tentative D call TRBD1 (6 bases). V was trimmed by 3 bases and J by 5 bases, leaving 8 bases between them. The CDR3 spans 13 residues. CDR3 DNA sequence: TGTGCCAGCAGTTTTTGGGGGCATCAGCCCCAGCATTTT. Translated, it gives CASSFWGHQPQHF.

This chain links TRBV10-2 with TRBJ1-5, with D hard to call. V gave up 3 bases and J gave up 2 bases, with 17 bases separating them. CDR1 and CDR2 from the germline V gene are WSHSY and SAAADI. The CDR3 is 17 residues long. CDR3 residues: CASSEIPEGGGNQPQHF. The CDR3 DNA sequence: TGCGCCAGCAGTGAAATACCAGAGGGAGGCGGCAATCAGCCCCAGCATTTT.

This clone was detected only a few times. The chain has TRBV6-5 and TRBJ1-5; TRBD1 is a possible D gene (5 bases). The CDR3 spans 12 residues. Trimming left V 9 bases short and J 2 bases short, with 8 bases between. Per the germline V gene, CDR1 is MNHEY and CDR2 is SVGAGI. DNA of the CDR3: TGTGCCAGTGAGACAGGCAATCAGCCCCAGCATTTT. It encodes CASETGNQPQHF.

The rearrangement links TRBV9 to TRBJ2-7; D is ambiguous. The CDR3 sequence is 13 residues long. V gave up 0 bases and J gave up 3 bases, with 7 bases separating them. Germline V gives CDR1 SGDLS, CDR2 YYNGEE. CDR3 in amino acids: CASSVDPSYEQYF. The CDR3 DNA reads as TGTGCCAGCAGCGTAGACCCCAGCTACGAGCAGTACTTC.

The chain joins TRBV6-5 to TRBJ2-7, with 8 bases fitting TRBD2. V lost 0 bases, J lost 2 bases, and 6 bases stayed unmatched. Germline CDR1 reads MNHEY; CDR2 reads SVGAGI. The CDR3 is 16 residues long. The CDR3 DNA sequence: TGTGCCAGCAGTTACTCGGATCCGGGGGGGGCCTACGAGCAGTACTTC. This encodes CASSYSDPGGAYEQYF.

The chain recombines TRBV7-2 with TRBJ1-2, with D maybe TRBD1 (6 bases). The CDR3 extends over 14 amino acids. Germline-derived CDR1 and CDR2 are SGHTA and FQGNSA. Trimming removed 5 bases from V and 0 bases from J, with 10 bases in between. DNA of the CDR3: TGTGCCAGCAGCCCAGGACAGACTAACTATGGCTACACCTTC. This gives the protein CASSPGQTNYGYTF.

This clone was counted once. For the CDR3, the DNA is TGTGCCAGCAGCGGTCGTGGGTTAGCGGGGCTTACCTACAATGAGCAGTTCTTC. This sequence encodes CASSGRGLAGLTYNEQFF. The chain recombines TRBV7-9 with TRBJ2-1; 8 positions match TRBD2. Trimming cost V 5 bases and J 2 bases; bases outside gene matches: 14. Germline V gene lookup returns CDR1 SEHNR and CDR2 FQNEAQ (reference sequence). This CDR3 region has 18 residues.

The CDR3 region is CASSFGGGPNTEAFF. The DNA of the CDR3 is TGTGCCAGCAGTTTCGGGGGGGGCCCTAACACTGAAGCTTTCTTT. The chain recombines TRBV27 with TRBJ1-1; weak D call: TRBD1 (6 bases). CDR1 MNHEY and CDR2 SMNVEV come from the germline V gene (reference sequence). Trimming took 3 bases from V and 2 from J, leaving 13 bases between them. There are 15 residues in the CDR3.

The chain recombines TRBV6-1 with TRBJ1-1; D perhaps matches TRBD1 (6 bases). CDR1 is MNHNS, CDR2 SASEGT, per germline. The CDR3 has 13 amino acids. The V gene lost 2 bases and the J gene lost 4 bases, with 8 bases spanning the gap. The CDR3 DNA reads TGTGCCAGCAGTGAATTCAGGGGCACTGAAGCTTTCTTT. Amino acid sequence: CASSEFRGTEAFF.

The chain employs TRBV3-1 (or the pseudogene TRBV3-2) and TRBJ2-7; tentatively, D is TRBD2 (5 bases). This CDR3 has 14 residues. Germline values: CDR1 LGHDT, CDR2 YNNKEL (reference sequence). V lost 0 bases, J lost 0 bases, and 6 bases lay in between. CDR3 loop: CASSQEGSSYEQYF. In DNA, the CDR3 is TGTGCCAGCAGCCAAGAGGGGAGCTCCTACGAGCAGTACTTC.

The V gene is TRBV7-6, the J gene TRBJ2-4; TRBD1 is a possible D gene (6 bases). V dropped 1 base and J dropped 2 bases, with 9 bases sitting between them. This CDR3 has 15 residues. Germline V gene data show CDR1 as SGHVS and CDR2 as FNYEAQ. The CDR3 loop reads CASSLGQGPKNIQYF. The CDR3 DNA is TGTGCCAGCAGCTTAGGGCAGGGGCCCAAAAACATTCAGTACTTC.